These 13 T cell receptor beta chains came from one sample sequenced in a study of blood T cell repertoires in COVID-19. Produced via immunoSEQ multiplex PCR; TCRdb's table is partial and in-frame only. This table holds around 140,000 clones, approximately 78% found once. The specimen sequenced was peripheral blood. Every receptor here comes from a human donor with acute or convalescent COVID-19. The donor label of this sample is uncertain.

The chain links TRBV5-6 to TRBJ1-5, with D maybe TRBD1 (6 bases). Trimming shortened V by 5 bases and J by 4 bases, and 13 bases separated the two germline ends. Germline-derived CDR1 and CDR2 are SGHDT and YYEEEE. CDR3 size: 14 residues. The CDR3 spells CASSRGDINQPQHF. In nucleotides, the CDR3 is TGTGCCAGCAGTCGAGGGGACATTAATCAGCCCCAGCATTTT.

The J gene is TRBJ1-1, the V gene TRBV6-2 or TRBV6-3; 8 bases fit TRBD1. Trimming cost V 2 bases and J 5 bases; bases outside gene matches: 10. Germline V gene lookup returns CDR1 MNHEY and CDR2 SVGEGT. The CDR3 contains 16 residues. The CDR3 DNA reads TGTGCCAGCAGTTACCCCACCTCGGACAGGGAAACTGAAGCTTTCTTT. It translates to CASSYPTSDRETEAFF.

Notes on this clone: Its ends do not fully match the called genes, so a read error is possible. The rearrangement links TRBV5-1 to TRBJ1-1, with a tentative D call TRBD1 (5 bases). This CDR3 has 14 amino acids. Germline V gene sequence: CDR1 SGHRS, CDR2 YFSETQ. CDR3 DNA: TGCGCCAGCAGATTGGCGGGGGAAGGGACTGAAGCTTTCTTT. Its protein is CASRLAGEGTEAFF.

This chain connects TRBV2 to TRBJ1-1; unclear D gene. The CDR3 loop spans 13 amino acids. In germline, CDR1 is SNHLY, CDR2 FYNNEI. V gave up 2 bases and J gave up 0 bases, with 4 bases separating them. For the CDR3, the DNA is TGTGCCAGCAGTGAACCCTTGAACACTGAAGCTTTCTTT. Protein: CASSEPLNTEAFF.

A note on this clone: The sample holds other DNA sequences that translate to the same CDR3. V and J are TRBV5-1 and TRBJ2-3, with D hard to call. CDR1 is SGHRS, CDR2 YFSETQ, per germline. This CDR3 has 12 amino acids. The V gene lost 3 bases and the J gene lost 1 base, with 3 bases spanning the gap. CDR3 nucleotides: TGCGCCAGCAGCTCTGGCACAGATACGCAGTATTTT. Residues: CASSSGTDTQYF.

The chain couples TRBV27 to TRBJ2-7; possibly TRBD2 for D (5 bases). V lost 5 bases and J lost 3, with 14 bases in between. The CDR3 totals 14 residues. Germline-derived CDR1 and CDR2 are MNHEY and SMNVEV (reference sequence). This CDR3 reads CASSPRRAGYEQYF. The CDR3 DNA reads TGTGCCAGCAGTCCCAGACGGGCGGGCTACGAGCAGTACTTC.

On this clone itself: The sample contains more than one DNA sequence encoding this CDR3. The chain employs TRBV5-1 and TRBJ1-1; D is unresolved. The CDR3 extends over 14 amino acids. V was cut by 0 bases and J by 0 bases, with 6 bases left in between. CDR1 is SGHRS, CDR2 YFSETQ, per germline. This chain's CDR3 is CASSLAGMNTEAFF. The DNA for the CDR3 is TGCGCCAGCAGCTTGGCGGGGATGAACACTGAAGCTTTCTTT.

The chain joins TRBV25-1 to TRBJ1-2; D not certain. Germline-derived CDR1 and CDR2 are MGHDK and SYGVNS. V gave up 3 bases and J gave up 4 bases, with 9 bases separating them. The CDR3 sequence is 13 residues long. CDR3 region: CASSDPKLYGYTF. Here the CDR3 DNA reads TGTGCCAGCAGTGACCCCAAGCTCTATGGCTACACCTTC.

CDR3 region: CASTAVTGGSQPQHF. The DNA of the CDR3 is TGTGCCAGCACCGCGGTAACAGGGGGGAGTCAGCCCCAGCATTTT. The rearrangement uses TRBV6-5 and TRBJ1-5, with 8 bases aligning to TRBD1. The junction had 11 bases not matched to a gene; V was cut back by 7 bases and J by 6 bases. The CDR3 sequence is 15 residues long. From germline, CDR1 is MNHEY and CDR2 SVGAGI.

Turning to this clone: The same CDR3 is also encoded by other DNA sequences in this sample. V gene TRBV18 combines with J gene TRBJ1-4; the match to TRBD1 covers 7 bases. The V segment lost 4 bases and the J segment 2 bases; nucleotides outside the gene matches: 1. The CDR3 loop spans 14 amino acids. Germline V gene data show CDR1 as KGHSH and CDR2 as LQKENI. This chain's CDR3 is CASSLQGTNEKLFF. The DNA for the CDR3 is TGTGCCAGCTCACTACAGGGGACTAATGAAAAACTGTTTTTT.

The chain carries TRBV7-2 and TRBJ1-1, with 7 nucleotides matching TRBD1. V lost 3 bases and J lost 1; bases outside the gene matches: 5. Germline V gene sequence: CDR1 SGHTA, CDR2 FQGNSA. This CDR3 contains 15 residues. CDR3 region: CASSLTGTANTEAFF. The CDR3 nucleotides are TGTGCCAGCAGCTTGACCGGGACAGCGAACACTGAAGCTTTCTTT.

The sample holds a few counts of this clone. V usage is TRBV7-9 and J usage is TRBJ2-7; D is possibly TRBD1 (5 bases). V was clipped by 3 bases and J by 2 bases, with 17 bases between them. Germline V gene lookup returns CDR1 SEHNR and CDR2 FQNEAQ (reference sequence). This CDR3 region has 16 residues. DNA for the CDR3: TGTGCCAGCAGCTTCGTTCGGCCAAGGGGCCCCTACGAGCAGTACTTC. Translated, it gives CASSFVRPRGPYEQYF.

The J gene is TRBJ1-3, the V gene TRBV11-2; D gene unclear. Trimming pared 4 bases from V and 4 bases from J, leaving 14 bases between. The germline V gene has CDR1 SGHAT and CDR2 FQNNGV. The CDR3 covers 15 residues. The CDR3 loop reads CASSSGREAGNTIYF. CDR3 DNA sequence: TGTGCCAGCAGCTCGGGAAGGGAGGCAGGAAACACCATATATTTT.